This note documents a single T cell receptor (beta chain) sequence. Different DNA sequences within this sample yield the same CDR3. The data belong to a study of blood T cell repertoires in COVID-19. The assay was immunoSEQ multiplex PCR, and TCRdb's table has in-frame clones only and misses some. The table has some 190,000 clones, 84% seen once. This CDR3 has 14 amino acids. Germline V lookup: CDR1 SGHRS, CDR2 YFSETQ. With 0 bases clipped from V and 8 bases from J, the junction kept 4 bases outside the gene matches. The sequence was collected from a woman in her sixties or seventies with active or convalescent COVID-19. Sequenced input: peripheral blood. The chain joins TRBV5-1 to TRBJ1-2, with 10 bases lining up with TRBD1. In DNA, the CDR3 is TGCGCCAGCAGCTTGGAGGGACAGGGGTACGGCTACACCTTC. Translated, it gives CASSLEGQGYGYTF.